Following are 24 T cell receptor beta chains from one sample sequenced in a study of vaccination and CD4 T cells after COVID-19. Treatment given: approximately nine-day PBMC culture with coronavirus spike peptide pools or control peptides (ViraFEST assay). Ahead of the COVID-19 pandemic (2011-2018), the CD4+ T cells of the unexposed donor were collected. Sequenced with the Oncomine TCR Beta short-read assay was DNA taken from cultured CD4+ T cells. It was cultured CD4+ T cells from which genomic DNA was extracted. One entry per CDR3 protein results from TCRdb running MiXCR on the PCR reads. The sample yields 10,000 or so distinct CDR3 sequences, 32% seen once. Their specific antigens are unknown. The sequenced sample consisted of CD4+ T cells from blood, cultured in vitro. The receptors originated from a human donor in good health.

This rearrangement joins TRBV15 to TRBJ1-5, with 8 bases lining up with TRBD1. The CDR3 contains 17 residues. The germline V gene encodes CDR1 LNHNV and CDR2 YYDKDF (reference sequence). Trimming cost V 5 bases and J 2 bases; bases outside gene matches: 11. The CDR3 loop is CATSPGQGTGGNQPQHF. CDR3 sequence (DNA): TGTGCCACCAGCCCCGGACAGGGAACAGGAGGCAATCAGCCCCAGCATTTT.

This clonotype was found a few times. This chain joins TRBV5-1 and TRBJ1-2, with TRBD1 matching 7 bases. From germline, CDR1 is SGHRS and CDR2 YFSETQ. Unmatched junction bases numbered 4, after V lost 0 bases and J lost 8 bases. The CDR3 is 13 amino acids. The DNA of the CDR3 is TGCGCCAGCAGCTTGGGACAGGGAGACGGCTACACCTTC. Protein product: CASSLGQGDGYTF.

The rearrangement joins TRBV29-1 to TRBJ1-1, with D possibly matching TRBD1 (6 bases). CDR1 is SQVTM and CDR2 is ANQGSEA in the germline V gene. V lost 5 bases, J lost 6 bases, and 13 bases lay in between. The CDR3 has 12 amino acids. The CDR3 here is CSVPQAGAEAFF. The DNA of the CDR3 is TGCAGCGTTCCCCAGGCAGGGGCTGAAGCTTTCTTT. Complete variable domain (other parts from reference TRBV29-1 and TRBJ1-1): SAVISQKPSRDICQRGTSLTIQCQVDSQVTMMFWYRQQPGQSLTLIATANQGSEATYESGFVIDKFPISRPNLTFSTLTVSNMSPEDSSIYLCSVPQAGAEAFFGQGTRLTVV.

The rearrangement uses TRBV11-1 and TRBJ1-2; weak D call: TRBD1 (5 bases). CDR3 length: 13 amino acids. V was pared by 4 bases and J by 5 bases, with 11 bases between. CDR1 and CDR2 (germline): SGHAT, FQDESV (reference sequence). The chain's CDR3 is CASSSDGTYGYTF. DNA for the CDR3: TGTGCCAGCAGCTCGGACGGGACGTATGGCTACACCTTC. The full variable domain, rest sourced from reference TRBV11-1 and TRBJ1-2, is EAEVAQSPRYKITEKSQAVAFWCDPISGHATLYWYRQILGQGPELLVQFQDESVVDDSQLPKDRFSAERLKGVDSTLKIQPAELGDSAMYLCASSSDGTYGYTFGSGTRLTVV.

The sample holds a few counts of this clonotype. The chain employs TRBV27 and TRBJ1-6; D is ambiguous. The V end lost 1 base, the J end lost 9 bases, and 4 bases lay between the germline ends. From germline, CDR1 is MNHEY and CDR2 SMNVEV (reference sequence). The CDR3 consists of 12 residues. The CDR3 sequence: CASSLLGSPLHF. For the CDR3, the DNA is TGTGCCAGCAGTTTATTAGGTTCACCCCTCCACTTT.

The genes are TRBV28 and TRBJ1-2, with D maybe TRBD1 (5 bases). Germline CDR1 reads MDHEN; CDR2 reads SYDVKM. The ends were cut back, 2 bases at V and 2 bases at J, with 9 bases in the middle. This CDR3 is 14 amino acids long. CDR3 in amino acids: CASSLGTGNYGYTF. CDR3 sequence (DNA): TGTGCCAGCAGTTTAGGGACGGGAAACTATGGCTACACCTTC.

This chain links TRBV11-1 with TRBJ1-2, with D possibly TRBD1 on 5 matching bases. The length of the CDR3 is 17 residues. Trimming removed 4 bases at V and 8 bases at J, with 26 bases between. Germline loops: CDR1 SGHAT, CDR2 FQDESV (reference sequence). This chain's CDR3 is CASSSPRPARVLFGYTF. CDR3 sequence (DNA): TGTGCCAGCAGCTCCCCGCGCCCGGCCAGGGTATTGTTCGGCTACACCTTC.

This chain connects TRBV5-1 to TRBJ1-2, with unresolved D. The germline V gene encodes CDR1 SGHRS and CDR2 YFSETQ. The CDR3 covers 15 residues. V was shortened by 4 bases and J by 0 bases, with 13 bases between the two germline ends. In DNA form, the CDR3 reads TGCGCCAGCAGCCCTCTCCCCTCCCCTAACTATGGCTACACCTTC. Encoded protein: CASSPLPSPNYGYTF.

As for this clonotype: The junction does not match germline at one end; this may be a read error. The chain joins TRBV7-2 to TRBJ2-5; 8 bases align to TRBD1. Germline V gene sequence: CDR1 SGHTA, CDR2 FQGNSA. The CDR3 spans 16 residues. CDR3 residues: CANSPAAQGVTETQYF. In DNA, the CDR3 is TGTGCCAACAGCCCCGCCGCACAGGGGGTCACCGAGACCCAGTACTTC.

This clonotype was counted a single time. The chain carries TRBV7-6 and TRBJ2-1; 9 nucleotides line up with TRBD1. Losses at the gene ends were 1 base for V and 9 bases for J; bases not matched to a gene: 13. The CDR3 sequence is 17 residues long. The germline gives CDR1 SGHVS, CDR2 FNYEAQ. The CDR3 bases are TGTGCCAGCAGCTTAGTGTTAGGACAGGGGTCTTTACGTGAGCAGTTCTTC. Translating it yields CASSLVLGQGSLREQFF.

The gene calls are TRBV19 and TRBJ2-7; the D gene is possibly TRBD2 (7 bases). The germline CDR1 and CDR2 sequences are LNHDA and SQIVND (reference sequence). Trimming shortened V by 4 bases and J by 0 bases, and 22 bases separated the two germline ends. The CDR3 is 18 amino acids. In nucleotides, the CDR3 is TGTGCCAGTAGTACGTTACGGGGGGCGGGAAAGAGCTCCTACGAGCAGTACTTC. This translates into CASSTLRGAGKSSYEQYF.

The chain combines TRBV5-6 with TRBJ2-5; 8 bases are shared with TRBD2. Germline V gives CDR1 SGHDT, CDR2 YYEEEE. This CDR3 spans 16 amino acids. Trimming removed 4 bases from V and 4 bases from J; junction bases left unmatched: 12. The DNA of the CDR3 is TGTGCCAGCAGCGCAGACCGACTGGCGGGAGGAGAGACCCAGTACTTC. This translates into CASSADRLAGGETQYF.

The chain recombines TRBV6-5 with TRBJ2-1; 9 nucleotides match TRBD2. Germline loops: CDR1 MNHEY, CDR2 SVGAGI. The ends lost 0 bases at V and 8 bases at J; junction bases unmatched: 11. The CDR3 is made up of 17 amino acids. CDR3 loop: CASSYSLLWQREDEQFF. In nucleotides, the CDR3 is TGTGCCAGCAGTTACTCTCTGCTTTGGCAGCGGGAGGATGAGCAGTTCTTC.

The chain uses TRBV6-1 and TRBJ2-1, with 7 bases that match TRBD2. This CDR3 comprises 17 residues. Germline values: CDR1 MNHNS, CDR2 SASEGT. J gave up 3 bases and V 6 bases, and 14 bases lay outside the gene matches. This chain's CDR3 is CASSPRRRAGNYNEQFF. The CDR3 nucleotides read TGTGCCAGCAGCCCCCGCCGAAGAGCGGGAAACTACAATGAGCAGTTCTTC.

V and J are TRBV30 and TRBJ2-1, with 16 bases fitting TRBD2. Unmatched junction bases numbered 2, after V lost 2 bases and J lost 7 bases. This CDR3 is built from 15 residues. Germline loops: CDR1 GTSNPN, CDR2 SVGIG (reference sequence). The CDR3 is CAWSSGLAGGNEQFF. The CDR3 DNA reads TGTGCCTGGAGTTCGGGACTAGCGGGAGGGAATGAGCAGTTCTTC.

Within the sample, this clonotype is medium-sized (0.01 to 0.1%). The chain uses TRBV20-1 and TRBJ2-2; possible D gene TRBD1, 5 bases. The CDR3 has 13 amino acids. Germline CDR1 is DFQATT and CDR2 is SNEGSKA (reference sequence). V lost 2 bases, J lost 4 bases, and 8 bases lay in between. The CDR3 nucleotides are TGCAGTGCTAGAAGGGGATCCACCGGGGAGCTGTTTTTT. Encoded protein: CSARRGSTGELFF.

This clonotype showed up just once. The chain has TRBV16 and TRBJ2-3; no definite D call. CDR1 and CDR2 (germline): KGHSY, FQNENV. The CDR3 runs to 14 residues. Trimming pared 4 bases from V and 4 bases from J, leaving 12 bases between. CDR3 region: CASSPDRRSDTQYF. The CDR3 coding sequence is TGTGCCAGCAGCCCCGACCGAAGGTCAGATACGCAGTATTTT.

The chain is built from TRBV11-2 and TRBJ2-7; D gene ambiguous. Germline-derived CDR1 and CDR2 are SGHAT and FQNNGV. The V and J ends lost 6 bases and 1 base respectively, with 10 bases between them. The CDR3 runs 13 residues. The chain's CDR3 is CASSLQPSYEQYF. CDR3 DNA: TGTGCCAGCAGTCTCCAACCGTCCTACGAGCAGTACTTC.

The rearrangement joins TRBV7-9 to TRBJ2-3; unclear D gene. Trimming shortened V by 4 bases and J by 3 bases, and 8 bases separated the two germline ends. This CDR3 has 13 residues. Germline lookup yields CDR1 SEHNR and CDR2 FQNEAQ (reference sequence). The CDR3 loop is CASSYLGTDTQYF. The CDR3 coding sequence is TGTGCCAGCAGCTACCTCGGGACAGATACGCAGTATTTT.

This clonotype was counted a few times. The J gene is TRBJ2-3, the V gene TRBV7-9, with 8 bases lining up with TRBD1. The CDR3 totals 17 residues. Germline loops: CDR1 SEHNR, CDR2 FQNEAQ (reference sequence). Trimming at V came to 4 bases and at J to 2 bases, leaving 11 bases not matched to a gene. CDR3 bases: TGTGCCAGCAGCTCCCCACTCGGGACAGGTTCCACAGATACGCAGTATTTT. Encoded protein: CASSSPLGTGSTDTQYF.

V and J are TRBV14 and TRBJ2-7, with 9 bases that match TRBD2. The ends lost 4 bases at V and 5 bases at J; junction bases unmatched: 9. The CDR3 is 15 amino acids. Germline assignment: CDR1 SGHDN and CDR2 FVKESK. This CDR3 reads CASSPRTSVTHEQYF. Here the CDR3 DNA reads TGTGCCAGCAGCCCCCGGACTAGCGTCACCCACGAGCAGTACTTC.

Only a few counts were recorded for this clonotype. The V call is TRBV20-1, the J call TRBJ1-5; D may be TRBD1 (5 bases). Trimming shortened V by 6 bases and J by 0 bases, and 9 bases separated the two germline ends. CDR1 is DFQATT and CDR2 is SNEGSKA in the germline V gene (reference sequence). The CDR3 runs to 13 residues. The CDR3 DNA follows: TGCAGTGCGAGGGACCTTAGCAATCAGCCCCAGCATTTT. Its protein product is CSARDLSNQPQHF.

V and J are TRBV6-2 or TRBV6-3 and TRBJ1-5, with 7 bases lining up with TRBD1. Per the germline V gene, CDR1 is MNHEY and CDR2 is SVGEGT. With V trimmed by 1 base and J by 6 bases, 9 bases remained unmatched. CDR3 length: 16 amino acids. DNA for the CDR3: TGTGCCAGCAGTTACTTTGGACAGGTCCTAATTCAGCCCCAGCATTTT. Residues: CASSYFGQVLIQPQHF.

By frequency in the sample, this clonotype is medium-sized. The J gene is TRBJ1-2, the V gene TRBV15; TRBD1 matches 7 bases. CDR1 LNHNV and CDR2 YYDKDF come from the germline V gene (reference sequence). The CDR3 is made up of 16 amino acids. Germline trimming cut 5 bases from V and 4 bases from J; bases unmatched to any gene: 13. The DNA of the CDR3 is TGTGCCACCAGCTCCCGAGGGCCTCGACAGGGCTATGGCTACACCTTC. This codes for CATSSRGPRQGYGYTF.